Listed here is a single T cell receptor (beta chain). Its antigen is currently unknown. The data were obtained in a study of T cell responses to AZD1222 COVID-19 vaccine. The method was immunoSEQ multiplex PCR; TCRdb's version includes in-frame clones alone and lacks a portion of them. The sample includes approximately 69,000 clones, over 65% seen only once; the top ten take 20% to 30%. Whole-study findings and limits: Clonal diversity was possibly underestimated, and the donors were mostly white British, with more females. Spike-specific TCR repertoires showed rising breadth and depth after two AZD1222 doses.

The origin of this receptor is an adult who received the AZD1222 COVID-19 vaccine. This specimen was peripheral blood, taken 28 days after the second AZD1222 dose.

The CDR3 spells CASSVRDSYGYTF. Here the CDR3 DNA reads TGTGCCAGCAGTGTCCGGGATTCATATGGCTACACCTTC. The V gene is TRBV27, the J gene TRBJ1-2; no clear D. Germline-derived CDR1 and CDR2 are MNHEY and SMNVEV (reference sequence). The CDR3 consists of 13 residues. V lost 5 bases to trimming and J lost 5 bases, with 12 bases between them.